The 22 T cell receptor beta chains listed next were all sequenced from one sample in a study of response to subunit inactivated influenza vaccine. TCRdb fed the RT-PCR reads into MiXCR, producing one record per CDR3 protein. The table has more than 250,000 distinct CDR3 sequences, less than 25% seen once. Sequencing was performed on PBMCs from blood, taken 21 months after vaccination. The receptors derive from a man between 50 and 70 years old who received an inactivated influenza vaccine.

The chain joins TRBV11-2 to TRBJ1-1; no firm D call. CDR3 size: 15 residues. Germline CDR1 is SGHAT and CDR2 is FQNNGV. With 1 base removed from V and 0 bases from J, the gap between germline ends came to 9 bases. CDR3 loop: CASSLGLGLNTEAFF. The CDR3 region has the DNA TGTGCCAGCAGCTTAGGGCTGGGGTTGAACACTGAAGCTTTCTTT. Complete variable domain (other parts from reference TRBV11-2 and TRBJ1-1): EAGVAQSPRYKIIEKRQSVAFWCNPISGHATLYWYQQILGQGPKLLIQFQNNGVVDDSQLPKDRFSAERLKGVDSTLKIQPAKLEDSAVYLCASSLGLGLNTEAFFGQGTRLTVV.

The chain is built from TRBV9 and TRBJ2-1, with D unresolved. Deletions cut 0 bases from V and 3 bases from J, with 7 bases between. CDR3 size: 14 residues. CDR1 is SGDLS, CDR2 YYNGEE, per germline. CDR3 protein: CASSVDSLYNEQFF. Here the CDR3 DNA reads TGTGCCAGCAGCGTAGATTCTCTCTACAATGAGCAGTTCTTC.

A few counts support this clonotype. The V gene is TRBV20-1, the J gene TRBJ1-2; D unresolved. CDR1 and CDR2 from the germline V gene are DFQATT and SNEGSKA (reference sequence). The length of the CDR3 is 13 residues. The V gene lost 5 bases and the J gene lost 1 base, with 11 bases spanning the gap. CDR3 sequence reads: CSALWTDNYGYTF. Written as DNA, the CDR3 is TGCAGTGCTCTCTGGACGGATAACTATGGCTACACCTTC.

J is TRBJ1-2 and V is TRBV4-1; D not certain. CDR3 length: 15 residues. Germline loops: CDR1 MGHRA, CDR2 YSYEKL. Trimming stripped 6 bases from V and 0 bases from J, with 14 bases between. CDR3 bases: TGCGCCAGCAGAAGTCAGGAGTTAGCTAACTATGGCTACACCTTC. Protein product: CASRSQELANYGYTF.

This sequence joins TRBV28 and TRBJ2-1; D unclear. The CDR3 length is 11 residues. V was clipped by 1 base and J by 10 bases, with 5 bases between them. From germline, CDR1 is MDHEN and CDR2 SYDVKM. CDR3 sequence (DNA): TGTGCCAGCAGTTTATTCGGAGAGCAGTTCTTC. This codes for CASSLFGEQFF.

The rearrangement links TRBV29-1 to TRBJ1-2, with D perhaps matching TRBD1 (5 bases). The V gene lost 3 bases and the J gene lost 5 bases, with 19 bases spanning the gap. The CDR3 has 15 amino acids. Looked up from germline, CDR1 is SQVTM and CDR2 is ANQGSEA. The chain's CDR3 is CSVDSGTGTKYGYTF. The CDR3 coding sequence is TGCAGCGTTGACTCTGGGACCGGGACGAAATATGGCTACACCTTC.

The CDR3 DNA is TGTGCCAGTGGACAGGGGATGGGTCAGCCCCAGCATTTT. Its translation: CASGQGMGQPQHF. The chain couples TRBV19 to TRBJ1-5, with 9 bases aligning to TRBD1. The germline V gene has CDR1 LNHDA and CDR2 SQIVND (reference sequence). With V trimmed by 8 bases and J by 6 bases, 5 bases remained unmatched. This CDR3 has 13 residues.

This clonotype was found a few times. V and J are TRBV7-8 and TRBJ1-1, with 9 positions matching TRBD1. The CDR3 consists of 13 residues. Germline-derived CDR1 and CDR2 are SGHVS and FQNEAQ. V lost 3 bases, J lost 5 bases, and 1 base stayed unmatched. This CDR3 reads CASSFGQGTEAFF. DNA for the CDR3: TGTGCCAGCAGCTTCGGACAGGGGACTGAAGCTTTCTTT.

The V and J genes are TRBV20-1 and TRBJ1-5; D gene ambiguous. Deletions cut 0 bases from V and 5 bases from J, with 14 bases between. The CDR3 loop spans 15 amino acids. Per germline, CDR1 DFQATT and CDR2 SNEGSKA (reference sequence). This CDR3 reads CSARDAGTQDQPQHF. CDR3 DNA: TGCAGTGCTAGAGATGCGGGAACTCAGGATCAGCCCCAGCATTTT.

This clonotype was seen a handful of times. The J gene is TRBJ1-1, the V gene TRBV29-1; 7 bases agree with TRBD1. Trimming removed 7 bases from V and 1 base from J; junction bases left unmatched: 6. The germline gives CDR1 SQVTM, CDR2 ANQGSEA. The CDR3 is 13 amino acids. The CDR3 region is CSAAGTANTEAFF. The CDR3, as DNA: TGCAGCGCCGCCGGGACAGCGAACACTGAAGCTTTCTTT.

The chain links TRBV3-1 to TRBJ1-5; the D gene is possibly TRBD1 (5 bases). The V gene's germline CDR1 is LGHDT and CDR2 YNNKEL (reference sequence). V shed 4 bases and J shed 0 bases, with 10 bases lying between them. The CDR3 is made up of 15 amino acids. DNA for the CDR3: TGTGCCAGCAGCCCGCGGGGCATTAGCAATCAGCCCCAGCATTTT. Protein product: CASSPRGISNQPQHF.

The genes are TRBV30 and TRBJ2-7, with D perhaps matching TRBD1 (5 bases). V lost 4 bases, J lost 7 bases, and 17 bases lay in between. The CDR3 totals 13 residues. Looked up from germline, CDR1 is GTSNPN and CDR2 is SVGIG (reference sequence). The CDR3 region has the DNA TGTGCCTGGACCCGAGTAGGGGCGTGGGAGCAGTACTTC. It codes for CAWTRVGAWEQYF.

This chain joins TRBV20-1 and TRBJ2-1; TRBD2 matches 14 bases. J gave up 6 bases and V 1 base, and 2 bases lay outside the gene matches. Germline values: CDR1 DFQATT, CDR2 SNEGSKA (reference sequence). CDR3 length: 15 amino acids. CDR3 residues: CSARGGLAGANEQFF. CDR3 sequence (DNA): TGCAGTGCTAGAGGGGGACTAGCGGGGGCCAATGAGCAGTTCTTC.

This clonotype was counted between two and nine times. This sequence joins TRBV10-3 and TRBJ1-6; possible D gene TRBD1, 5 bases. Germline values: CDR1 ENHRY, CDR2 SYGVKD. The V gene lost 0 bases and the J gene lost 5 bases, with 11 bases spanning the gap. This CDR3 contains 16 residues. The CDR3 spells CAISESSQGNNSPLHF. The CDR3 DNA reads TGTGCCATCAGTGAGTCGAGCCAGGGCAATAATTCACCCCTCCACTTT.

This clonotype was recorded many times. The CDR3, as DNA: TGTGCCAGCAGTCGGGACAGAGGAACCTATGGCTACACCTTC. Its protein is CASSRDRGTYGYTF. This chain uses TRBV12-3 or TRBV12-4 with TRBJ1-2; 7 nucleotides match TRBD1. With 5 bases clipped from V and 4 bases from J, the junction kept 7 bases outside the gene matches. There are 14 residues in the CDR3.

V usage is TRBV20-1 and J usage is TRBJ2-3; D not certain. Germline V gives CDR1 DFQATT, CDR2 SNEGSKA (reference sequence). This CDR3 contains 14 residues. Between the trimmed V and J ends, which lost 0 bases and 3 bases, there was a span of 10 bases. The CDR3 reads CSARDRRLTDTQYF. CDR3 DNA sequence: TGCAGTGCTAGAGATCGGCGCTTGACAGATACGCAGTATTTT.

This clonotype was seen only a few times. The chain uses TRBV19 and TRBJ1-6; possible D gene TRBD1, 5 bases. The CDR3 runs 14 residues. The V gene lost 6 bases and the J gene lost 8 bases, with 14 bases spanning the gap. Germline V gene data show CDR1 as LNHDA and CDR2 as SQIVND (reference sequence). The CDR3 DNA follows: TGTGCCAGTAGCCCTTGGCAGGGAGATTCACCCCTCCACTTT. This translates into CASSPWQGDSPLHF. The full variable domain, in which reference TRBV19 and TRBJ1-6 provide the parts outside the CDR3, is DGGITQSPKYLFRKEGQNVTLSCEQNLNHDAMYWYRQDPGQGLRLIYYSQIVNDFQKGDIAEGYSVSREKKESFPLTVTSAQKNPTAFYLCASSPWQGDSPLHFGNGTRLTVT.

This clonotype was seen repeatedly, ten times or more. The chain carries TRBV30 and TRBJ1-6; D not certain. V was shortened by 4 bases and J by 0 bases, with 10 bases between the two germline ends. The germline gives CDR1 GTSNPN, CDR2 SVGIG (reference sequence). The CDR3 loop spans 15 amino acids. The CDR3 reads CAWTSPSSYNSPLHF. The DNA for the CDR3 is TGTGCCTGGACCTCCCCCAGCTCCTATAATTCACCCCTCCACTTT.

The V call is TRBV11-2, the J call TRBJ2-3, with TRBD2 identical over 7 bases. V lost 2 bases to trimming and J lost 0 bases; unmatched junction nucleotides: 17. Germline values: CDR1 SGHAT, CDR2 FQNNGV. The CDR3 sequence is 20 residues long. The DNA of the CDR3 is TGTGCCAGCAGCTTATTTCCCAGTTATAGGACTAGGAATAGCACAGATACGCAGTATTTT. Translating it yields CASSLFPSYRTRNSTDTQYF.

The chain uses TRBV5-5 and TRBJ1-5; no firm D call. From germline, CDR1 is SGHKS and CDR2 YYEKEE (reference sequence). The CDR3 is made up of 16 amino acids. V lost 2 bases to trimming and J lost 0 bases, with 12 bases between them. DNA of the CDR3: TGTGCCAGCAGCTTTGGCATCAGAGATAGCAATCAGCCCCAGCATTTT. Protein product: CASSFGIRDSNQPQHF.

This clonotype was seen only a few times. The J gene is TRBJ1-6, the V gene TRBV5-8; D gene uncertain. Germline lookup yields CDR1 SGHTS and CDR2 YDEGEE. The length of the CDR3 is 13 residues. V lost 4 bases, J lost 8 bases, and 10 bases lay in between. Here the CDR3 reads CASSPSRDSPLHF. CDR3 bases: TGTGCCAGCAGCCCTTCGAGAGATTCACCCCTCCACTTT.

The table lists this clonotype with a few counts. The chain is built from TRBV27 and TRBJ2-3, with D possibly TRBD2 on 5 matching bases. Trimming stripped 2 bases from V and 4 bases from J, with 16 bases between. The CDR3 consists of 16 residues. Germline V gene sequence: CDR1 MNHEY, CDR2 SMNVEV (reference sequence). The CDR3 here is CASSLTSSRDSDTQYF. CDR3 nucleotide sequence: TGTGCCAGCAGTTTAACGTCTAGCAGAGATTCAGATACGCAGTATTTT.